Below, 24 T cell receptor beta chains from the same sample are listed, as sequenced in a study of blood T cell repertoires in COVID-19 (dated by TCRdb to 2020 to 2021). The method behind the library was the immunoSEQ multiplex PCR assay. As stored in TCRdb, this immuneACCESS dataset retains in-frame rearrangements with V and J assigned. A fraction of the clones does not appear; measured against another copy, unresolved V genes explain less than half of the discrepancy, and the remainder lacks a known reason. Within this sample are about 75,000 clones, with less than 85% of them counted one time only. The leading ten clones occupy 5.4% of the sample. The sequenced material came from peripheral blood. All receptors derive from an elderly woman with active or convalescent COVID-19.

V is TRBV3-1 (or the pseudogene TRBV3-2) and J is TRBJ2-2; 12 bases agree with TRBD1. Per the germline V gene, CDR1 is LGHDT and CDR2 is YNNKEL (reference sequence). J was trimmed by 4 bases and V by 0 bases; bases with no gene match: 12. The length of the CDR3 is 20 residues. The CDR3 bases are TGTGCCAGCAGCCAAGATGGATCGTCCCGGGACAGGGGGCGCACCGGGGAGCTGTTTTTT. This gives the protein CASSQDGSSRDRGRTGELFF.

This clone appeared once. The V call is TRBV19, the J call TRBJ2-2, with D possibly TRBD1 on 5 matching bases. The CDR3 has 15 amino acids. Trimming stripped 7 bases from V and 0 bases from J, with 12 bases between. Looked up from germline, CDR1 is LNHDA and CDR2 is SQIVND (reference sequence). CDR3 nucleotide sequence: TGTGCCAGTACCCAGGACACCTCGAACACCGGGGAGCTGTTTTTT. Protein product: CASTQDTSNTGELFF.

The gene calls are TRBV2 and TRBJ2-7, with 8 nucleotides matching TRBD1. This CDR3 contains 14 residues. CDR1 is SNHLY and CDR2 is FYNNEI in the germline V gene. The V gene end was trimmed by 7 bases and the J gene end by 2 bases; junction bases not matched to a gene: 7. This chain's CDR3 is CASNLDRGPYEQYF. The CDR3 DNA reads TGTGCCAGCAACCTTGACAGGGGCCCCTACGAGCAGTACTTC.

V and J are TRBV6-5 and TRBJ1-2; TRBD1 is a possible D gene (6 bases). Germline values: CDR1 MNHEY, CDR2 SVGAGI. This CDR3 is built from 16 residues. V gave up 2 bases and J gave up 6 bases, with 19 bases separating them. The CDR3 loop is CASSYHRGTSSDGYTF. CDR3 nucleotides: TGTGCCAGCAGTTACCATCGAGGGACATCCAGCGATGGCTACACCTTC.

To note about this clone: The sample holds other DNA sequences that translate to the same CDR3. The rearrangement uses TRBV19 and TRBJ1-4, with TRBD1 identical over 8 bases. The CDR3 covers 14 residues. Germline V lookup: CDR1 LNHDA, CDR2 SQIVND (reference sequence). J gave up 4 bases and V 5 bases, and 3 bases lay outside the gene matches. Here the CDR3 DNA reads TGTGCCAGTAGTCGACAGGGGCTTAATGAAAAACTGTTTTTT. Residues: CASSRQGLNEKLFF.

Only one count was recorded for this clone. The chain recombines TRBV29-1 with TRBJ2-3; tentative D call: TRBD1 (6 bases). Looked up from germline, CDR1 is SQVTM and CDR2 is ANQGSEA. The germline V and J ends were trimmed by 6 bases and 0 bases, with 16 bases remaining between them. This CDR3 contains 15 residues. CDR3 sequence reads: CSVTNRVTSTDTQYF. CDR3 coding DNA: TGCAGCGTCACAAACAGGGTTACTAGCACAGATACGCAGTATTTT.

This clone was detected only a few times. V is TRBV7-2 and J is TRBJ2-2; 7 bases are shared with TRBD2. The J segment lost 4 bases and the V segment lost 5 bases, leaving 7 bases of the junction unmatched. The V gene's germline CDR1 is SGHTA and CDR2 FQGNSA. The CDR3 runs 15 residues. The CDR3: CASSPGLVATGELFF. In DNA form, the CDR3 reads TGTGCCAGCAGCCCCGGACTAGTTGCCACCGGGGAGCTGTTTTTT.

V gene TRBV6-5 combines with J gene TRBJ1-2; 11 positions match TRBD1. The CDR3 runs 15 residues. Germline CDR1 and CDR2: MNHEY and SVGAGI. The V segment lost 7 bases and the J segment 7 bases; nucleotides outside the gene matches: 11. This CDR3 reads CASTEVWTGGRGYTF. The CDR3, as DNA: TGTGCCAGCACCGAGGTTTGGACAGGGGGCCGTGGCTACACCTTC.

CDR3: CASSLAVLAGGAGANVLTF. CDR3 nucleotide sequence: TGTGCCAGCAGCTTGGCAGTGCTAGCGGGAGGGGCAGGGGCCAACGTCCTGACTTTC. The rearrangement joins TRBV5-6 to TRBJ2-6; 12 bases align to TRBD2. Germline V lookup: CDR1 SGHDT, CDR2 YYEEEE. This CDR3 comprises 19 residues. Germline trimming cut 0 bases from V and 4 bases from J; bases unmatched to any gene: 8.

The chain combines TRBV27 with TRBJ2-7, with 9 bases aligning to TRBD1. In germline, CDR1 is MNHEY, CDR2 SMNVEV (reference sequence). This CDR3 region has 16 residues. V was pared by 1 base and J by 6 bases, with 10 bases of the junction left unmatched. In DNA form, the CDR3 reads TGTGCCAGCAGTTTATTTACCGGGACAGGGATTCGCGAGCAGTACTTC. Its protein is CASSLFTGTGIREQYF.

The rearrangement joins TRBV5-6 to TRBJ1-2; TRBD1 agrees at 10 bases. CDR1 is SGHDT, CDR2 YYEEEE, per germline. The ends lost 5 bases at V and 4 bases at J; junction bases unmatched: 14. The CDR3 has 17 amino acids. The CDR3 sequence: CASRVGTGAPSPYGYTF. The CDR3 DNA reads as TGTGCCAGCAGAGTCGGGACAGGGGCTCCTTCACCCTATGGCTACACCTTC.

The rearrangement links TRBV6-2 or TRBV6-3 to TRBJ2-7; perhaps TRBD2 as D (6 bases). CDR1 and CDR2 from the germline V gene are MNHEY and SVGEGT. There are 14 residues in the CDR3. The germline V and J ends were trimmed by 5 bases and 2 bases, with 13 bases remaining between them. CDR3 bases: TGTGCCAGCAGTCTAGCGTCCCATCCCTACGAGCAGTACTTC. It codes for CASSLASHPYEQYF.

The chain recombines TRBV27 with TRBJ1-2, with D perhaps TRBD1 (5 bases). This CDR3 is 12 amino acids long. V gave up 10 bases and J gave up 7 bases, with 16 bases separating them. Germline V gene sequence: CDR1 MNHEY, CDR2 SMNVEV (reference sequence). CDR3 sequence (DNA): TGTGCCACCAAATCTCGGGGGAGTGGCTACACCTTC. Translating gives CATKSRGSGYTF.

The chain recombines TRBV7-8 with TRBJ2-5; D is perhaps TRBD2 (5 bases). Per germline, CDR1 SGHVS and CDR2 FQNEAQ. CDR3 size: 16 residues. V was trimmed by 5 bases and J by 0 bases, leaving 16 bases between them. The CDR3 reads CASSQGVSRDQETQYF. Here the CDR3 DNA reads TGTGCCAGCAGCCAAGGAGTCTCGCGGGACCAAGAGACCCAGTACTTC.

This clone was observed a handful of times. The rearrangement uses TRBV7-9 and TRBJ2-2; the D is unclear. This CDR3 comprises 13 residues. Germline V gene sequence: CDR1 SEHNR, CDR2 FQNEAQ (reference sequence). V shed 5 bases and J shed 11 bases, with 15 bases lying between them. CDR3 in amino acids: CASSPLLPPELFF. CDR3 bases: TGTGCCAGCAGCCCTTTACTACCCCCAGAGCTGTTTTTT.

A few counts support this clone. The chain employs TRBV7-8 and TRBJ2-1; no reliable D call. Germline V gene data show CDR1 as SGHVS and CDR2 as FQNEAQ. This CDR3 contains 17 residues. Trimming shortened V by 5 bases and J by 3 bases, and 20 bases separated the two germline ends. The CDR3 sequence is CASSPTPTETDYNEQFF. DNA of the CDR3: TGTGCCAGCAGCCCCACCCCAACAGAGACGGACTACAATGAGCAGTTCTTC.

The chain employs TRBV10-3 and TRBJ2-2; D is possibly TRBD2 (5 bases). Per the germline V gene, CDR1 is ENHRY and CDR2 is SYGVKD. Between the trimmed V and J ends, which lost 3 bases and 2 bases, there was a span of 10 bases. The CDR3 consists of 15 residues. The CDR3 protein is CAISERLLNTGELFF. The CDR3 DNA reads TGTGCCATCAGTGAACGACTACTAAACACCGGGGAGCTGTTTTTT.

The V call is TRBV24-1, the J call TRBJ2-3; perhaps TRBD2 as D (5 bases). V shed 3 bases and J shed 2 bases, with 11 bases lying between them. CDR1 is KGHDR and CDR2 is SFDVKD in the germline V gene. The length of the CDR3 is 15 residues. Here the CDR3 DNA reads TGTGCCACCAGTGATGGTAGCGAAACCACAGATACGCAGTATTTT. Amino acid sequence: CATSDGSETTDTQYF.

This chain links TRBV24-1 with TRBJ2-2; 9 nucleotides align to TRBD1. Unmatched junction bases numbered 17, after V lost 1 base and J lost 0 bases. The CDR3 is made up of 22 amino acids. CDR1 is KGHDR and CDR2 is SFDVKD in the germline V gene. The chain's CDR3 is CATSDFIWGQGFLVANTGELFF. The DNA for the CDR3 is TGTGCCACCAGTGATTTTATTTGGGGACAGGGCTTCCTAGTCGCGAACACCGGGGAGCTGTTTTTT.

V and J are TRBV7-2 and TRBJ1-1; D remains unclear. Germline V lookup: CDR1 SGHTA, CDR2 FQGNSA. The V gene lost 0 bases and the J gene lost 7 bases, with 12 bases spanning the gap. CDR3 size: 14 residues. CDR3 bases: TGTGCCAGCAGCTTAGCTGCTTGGGCCAGTGAAGCTTTCTTT. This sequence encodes CASSLAAWASEAFF.

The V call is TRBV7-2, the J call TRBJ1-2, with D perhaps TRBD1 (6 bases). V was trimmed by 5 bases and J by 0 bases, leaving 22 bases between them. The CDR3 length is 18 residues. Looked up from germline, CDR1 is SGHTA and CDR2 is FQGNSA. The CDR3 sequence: CASSPNLKTGRANYGYTF. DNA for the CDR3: TGTGCCAGCAGCCCGAACCTAAAAACAGGGCGAGCTAACTATGGCTACACCTTC.

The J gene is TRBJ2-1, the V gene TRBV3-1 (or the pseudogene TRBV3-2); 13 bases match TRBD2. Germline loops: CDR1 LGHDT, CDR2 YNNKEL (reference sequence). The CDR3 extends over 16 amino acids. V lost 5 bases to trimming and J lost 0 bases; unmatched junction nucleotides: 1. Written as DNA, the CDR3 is TGTGCCAGCAGCTGGACTAGCGGGAGCTCCTACAATGAGCAGTTCTTC. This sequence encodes CASSWTSGSSYNEQFF.

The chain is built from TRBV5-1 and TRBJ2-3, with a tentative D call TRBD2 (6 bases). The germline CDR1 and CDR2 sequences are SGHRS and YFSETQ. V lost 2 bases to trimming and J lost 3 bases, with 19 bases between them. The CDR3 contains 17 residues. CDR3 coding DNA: TGCGCCAGCAGCTTTCGCGTGGTGGGGGGTAAGACAGATACGCAGTATTTT. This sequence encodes CASSFRVVGGKTDTQYF.

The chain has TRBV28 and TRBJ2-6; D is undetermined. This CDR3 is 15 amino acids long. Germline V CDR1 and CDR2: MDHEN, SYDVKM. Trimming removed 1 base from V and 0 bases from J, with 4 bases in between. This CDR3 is CASSLSGSGANVLTF. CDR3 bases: TGTGCCAGCAGTTTATCGGGCTCTGGGGCCAACGTCCTGACTTTC.